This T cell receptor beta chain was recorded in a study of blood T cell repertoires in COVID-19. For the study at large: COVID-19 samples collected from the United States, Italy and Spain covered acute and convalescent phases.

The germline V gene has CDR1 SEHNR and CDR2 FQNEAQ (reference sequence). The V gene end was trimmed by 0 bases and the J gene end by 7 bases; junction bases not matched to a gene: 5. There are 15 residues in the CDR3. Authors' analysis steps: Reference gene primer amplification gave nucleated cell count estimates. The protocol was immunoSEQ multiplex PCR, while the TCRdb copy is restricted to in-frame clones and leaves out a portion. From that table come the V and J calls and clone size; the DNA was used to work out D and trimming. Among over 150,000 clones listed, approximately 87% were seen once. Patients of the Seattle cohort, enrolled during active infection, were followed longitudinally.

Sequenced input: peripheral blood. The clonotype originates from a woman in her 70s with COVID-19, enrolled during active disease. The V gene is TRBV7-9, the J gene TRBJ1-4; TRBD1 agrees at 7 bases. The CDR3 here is CASSLALSGGEKLFF. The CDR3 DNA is TGTGCCAGCAGCTTAGCCCTGTCAGGGGGTGAAAAACTGTTTTTT.